A few counts support the clone carrying this TCR beta chain. The data were taken from a study of T-cell memory formation after mild COVID-19. MiXCR was run by TCRdb on the 5' RACE reads, yielding one entry per CDR3 protein. The sample records approximately 89,000 distinct CDR3 sequences, roughly 12% being singletons. The clonotype originates from a man aged 18-30 years who had mild COVID-19 (a few samples of this study predate the infection). Cell type and time point are not known. The sequenced sample was PBMCs or a T cell subset sorted from them (not recorded which).

The CDR3 DNA is TGTGCCAGCAGCTTAGGGGACAGGCCATACAATGAGCAGTTCTTC. Its protein is CASSLGDRPYNEQFF. The rearrangement links TRBV11-3 to TRBJ2-1, with 8 bases matching TRBD1. The CDR3 is 15 amino acids. Germline trimming cut 1 base from V and 4 bases from J; bases unmatched to any gene: 3. Germline values: CDR1 SGHNT, CDR2 YENEEA.